Below, 2 T cell receptor beta chains from the same sample are listed, as sequenced in a study of CD8 T cells in ankylosing spondylitis. TCRdb analysed the 5' RACE reads with MiXCR anew, one entry per CDR3 protein. The sample has 250,000 to 350,000 distinct CDR3 sequences, under 25% seen once. Sample: blood, either unsorted or a sorted T cell fraction (not recorded which). Receptors originate from a female donor with ankylosing spondylitis or in good health (not recorded which).

This clonotype showed up just a few times. This chain links TRBV7-8 with TRBJ2-3; D unresolved. Germline V lookup: CDR1 SGHVS, CDR2 FQNEAQ. The V and J ends lost 1 base and 2 bases respectively, with 13 bases between them. The length of the CDR3 is 16 residues. The CDR3 protein is CASSLGRIPITDTQYF. The CDR3 DNA reads TGTGCCAGCAGCTTAGGGCGCATTCCCATCACAGATACGCAGTATTTT.

This clonotype was seen a handful of times. The chain joins TRBV9 to TRBJ1-2, with 7 bases matching TRBD1. This CDR3 is built from 15 residues. The V segment lost 2 bases and the J segment 7 bases; nucleotides outside the gene matches: 11. Germline V gene lookup returns CDR1 SGDLS and CDR2 YYNGEE. CDR3 residues: CASSVRGTEEAGYTF. The CDR3 nucleotides are TGTGCCAGCAGCGTGAGGGGGACAGAAGAAGCTGGCTACACCTTC.